This T cell receptor (beta chain) is drawn from a study of T cells after yellow fever vaccination. Points from the study as a whole: Clonotypes shared by both compartments, CD4 and CD8, made up a small share.

TCRdb passed the 5' RACE reads through MiXCR, listing each CDR3 protein once. The sample has approximately 11,000 distinct CDR3 sequences, under 5.5% seen once. Germline CDR1 is SGHVS and CDR2 is FNYEAQ. After removal of 8 bases from V and 2 bases from J, the junction contained 5 bases not matched to a gene. This CDR3 region has 16 residues. This clonotype was seen many times. Sequenced here: PBMCs, either bulk or a sorted T-cell subset (CD4+, CD8+, memory, or dextramer-sorted; not recorded which), sampled roughly 15 days after the first yellow fever vaccination. The rearrangement uses TRBV7-6 and TRBJ2-5, with 16 bases identical to TRBD2. This receptor was taken from a man aged 18 to 35 who received the YFV17D yellow fever vaccine. The CDR3 spells CASGTSGGAGQETQYF. CDR3 in DNA: TGTGCCAGCGGGACTAGCGGGGGGGCCGGACAAGAGACCCAGTACTTC.